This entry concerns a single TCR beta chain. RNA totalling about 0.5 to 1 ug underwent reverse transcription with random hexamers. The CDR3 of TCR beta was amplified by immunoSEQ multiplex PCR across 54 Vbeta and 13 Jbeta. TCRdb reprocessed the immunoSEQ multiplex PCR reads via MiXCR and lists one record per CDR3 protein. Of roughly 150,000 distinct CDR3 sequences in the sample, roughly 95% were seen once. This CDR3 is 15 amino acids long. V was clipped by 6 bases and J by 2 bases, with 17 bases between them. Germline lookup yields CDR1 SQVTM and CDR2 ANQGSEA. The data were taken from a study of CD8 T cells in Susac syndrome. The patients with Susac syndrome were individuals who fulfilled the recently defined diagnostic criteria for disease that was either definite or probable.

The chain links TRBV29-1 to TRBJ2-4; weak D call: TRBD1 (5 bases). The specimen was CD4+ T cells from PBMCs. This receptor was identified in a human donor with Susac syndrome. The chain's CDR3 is CSVQTDSLTKNIQYF. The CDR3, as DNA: TGCAGCGTCCAGACAGATTCCCTAACCAAAAACATTCAGTACTTC.